The clone carrying this T cell receptor beta chain counts as medium-sized (0.01 to 0.1%). TCRdb re-analyzed the PCR reads using MiXCR. In the table there are fewer than 15,000 clones, around a fifth of which are singletons. No treatment of any kind had been given to any patient before thyroid surgery. This CDR3 region has 10 residues. CDR1 MNHNS and CDR2 SASEGT come from the germline V gene. With 5 bases removed from V and 5 bases from J, the gap between germline ends came to 3 bases. The data derive from a study of metastatic and nonmetastatic thyroid tumors. The source of this sequence is a female donor with papillary thyroid cancer or a benign thyroid nodule (not recorded which). Some clones in this sample may be carry-over from other donors' samples. This chain joins TRBV6-1 and TRBJ1-2; D uncertain. Sample: adjacent normal tissue. CDR3 sequence: CASSTYGYTF. CDR3 nucleotides: TGTGCCAGCAGTACTTATGGCTACACCTTC.